The next 18 T cell receptor beta chains were all read from a single sample in a study of blood T cells in healthy people across ages. With a J-beta primer mix and a sample-barcoded 5' primer, a second PCR ran about 7 to 12 cycles. A single record per CDR3 protein comes from TCRdb applying MiXCR to the 5' RACE reads. The data show 1 million or so distinct CDR3 sequences, 20% to 25% seen once. Separately, the same data were catalogued under a study of T cells of mothers and their children.

The source material was blood. These receptor sequences come from a girl between 2 and 10 years old in good health.

This rearrangement joins TRBV19 to TRBJ1-5; D not certain. Germline CDR1 reads LNHDA; CDR2 reads SQIVND (reference sequence). Trimming pared 9 bases from V and 5 bases from J, leaving 8 bases between. The CDR3 is made up of 11 amino acids. The CDR3 bases are TGTGCCAGCGGGGTTTATCAGCCCCAGCATTTT. Translating gives CASGVYQPQHF.

This clonotype appeared a few times. The chain has TRBV14 and TRBJ1-5; D remains ambiguous. There are 13 residues in the CDR3. Germline assignment: CDR1 SGHDN and CDR2 FVKESK. The V end was cut by 2 bases, the J end by 4 bases, with 6 bases between. CDR3 in amino acids: CASSQQENQPQHF. In DNA, the CDR3 is TGTGCCAGCAGCCAACAGGAGAATCAGCCCCAGCATTTT.

This clonotype was seen more than once but under ten times. The chain has TRBV4-1 and TRBJ2-6, with D possibly matching TRBD2 (5 bases). Trimming cost V 1 base and J 0 bases, with 19 bases left between them. CDR1 MGHRA and CDR2 YSYEKL come from the germline V gene. The CDR3 contains 20 residues. The CDR3 sequence is CASSQVPLGSEVSGANVLTF. The DNA for the CDR3 is TGCGCCAGCAGCCAAGTACCACTTGGTAGCGAGGTCTCTGGGGCCAACGTCCTGACTTTC.

CDR3 coding DNA: TGTGCCAGCAGCTTAAACCCCGCAGGGGGCGGGGAGACCCAGTACTTC. Translated: CASSLNPAGGGETQYF. This chain uses TRBV7-3 with TRBJ2-5; 8 bases line up with TRBD1. V was clipped by 1 base and J by 5 bases; unmatched bases: 9. The CDR3 has 16 amino acids. Germline V CDR1 and CDR2: SGHTA, FQGTGA.

This clonotype was seen a handful of times. The chain is built from TRBV18 and TRBJ2-3; D gene ambiguous. Trimming removed 3 bases at V and 6 bases at J, with 10 bases between. Germline V lookup: CDR1 KGHSH, CDR2 LQKENI. CDR3 size: 13 residues. DNA for the CDR3: TGTGCCAGCTCACCCCCCGGTGTTGATACGCAGTATTTT. Residues: CASSPPGVDTQYF. Using reference TRBV18 and TRBJ2-3 for the parts outside the CDR3, the full variable domain is NAGVMQNPRHLVRRRGQEARLRCSPMKGHSHVYWYRQLPEEGLKFMVYLQKENIIDESGMPKERFSAEFPKEGPSILRIQQVVRGDSAAYFCASSPPGVDTQYFGPGTRLTVL.

This clonotype was counted between two and nine times. The V gene is TRBV27, the J gene TRBJ2-5, with D unresolved. Looked up from germline, CDR1 is MNHEY and CDR2 is SMNVEV (reference sequence). The V end lost 2 bases, the J end lost 4 bases, and 14 bases lay between the germline ends. The CDR3 covers 15 residues. The CDR3 region is CASSLSGLTGETQYF. The CDR3 DNA follows: TGTGCCAGCAGTTTAAGTGGGCTAACGGGAGAGACCCAGTACTTC.

This clonotype was found a few times. For the CDR3, the DNA is TGTGCCAGCAGCCCCATCGTTTATGGCTACACCTTC. Its protein is CASSPIVYGYTF. The V call is TRBV6-6, the J call TRBJ1-2; D is uncertain. The length of the CDR3 is 12 residues. With 6 bases removed from V and 5 bases from J, the gap between germline ends came to 10 bases. Germline V gene sequence: CDR1 MNHNY, CDR2 SVGAGI (reference sequence).

About this clonotype: Relative to the germline gene, one junction end is altered; a read error may explain this. The rearrangement joins TRBV7-3 to TRBJ2-3; D call uncertain. CDR3 length: 13 amino acids. The germline CDR1 and CDR2 sequences are SGHTA and FQGTGA. This CDR3 reads CTSSLISADTQYF. DNA for the CDR3: TGTACCAGCAGCTTAATCTCCGCAGATACGCAGTATTTT. The entire variable domain, with the rest obtained from reference TRBV7-3 and TRBJ2-3, is as follows: GAGVSQTPSNKVTEKGKYVELRCDPISGHTALYWYRQSLGQGPEFLIYFQGTGAADDSGLPNDRFFAVRPEGSVSTLKIQRTERGDSAVYLCTSSLISADTQYFGPGTRLTVL.

The sample holds a few counts of this clonotype. CDR3 bases: TGCGCCAGCAGCTTGTCGGGGGGTGGGAACACTGAAGCTTTCTTT. Amino acid sequence: CASSLSGGGNTEAFF. The V and J genes are TRBV5-1 and TRBJ1-1; D might be TRBD1 (5 bases). V lost 1 base and J lost 1, with 11 bases in between. CDR3 length: 15 amino acids. Looked up from germline, CDR1 is SGHRS and CDR2 is YFSETQ.

CDR3 amino acids: CASSIGKTYEQYF. As DNA, the CDR3 is TGTGCCAGTAGTATTGGGAAAACCTACGAGCAGTACTTC. This chain uses TRBV19 with TRBJ2-5; D is undetermined. TRBJ2-7 matches the DNA end more closely, so the J call is doubtful. The CDR3 is 13 residues long. Germline CDR1 and CDR2: LNHDA and SQIVND (reference sequence).

The genes are TRBV9 and TRBJ2-3, with 7 bases matching TRBD2. Unmatched junction bases numbered 7, after V lost 0 bases and J lost 3 bases. CDR1 and CDR2 (germline): SGDLS, YYNGEE. The CDR3 has 16 amino acids. The CDR3 coding sequence is TGTGCCAGCAGCGTAGGAAGTGGCGGGGGAACAGATACGCAGTATTTT. It is translated as CASSVGSGGGTDTQYF.

The V call is TRBV5-1, the J call TRBJ2-5; tentatively, D is TRBD1 (6 bases). Between the trimmed V and J ends, which lost 6 bases and 3 bases, there was a span of 18 bases. Germline assignment: CDR1 SGHRS and CDR2 YFSETQ. The CDR3 contains 15 residues. CDR3 loop: CASTHRGRGEETQYF. The CDR3 nucleotides read TGCGCCAGCACCCACCGGGGCAGGGGCGAAGAGACCCAGTACTTC.

A few counts support this clonotype. This chain connects TRBV12-3 or TRBV12-4 to TRBJ2-1, with 8 positions matching TRBD2. The end of the DNA is better explained by TRBJ2-5, so the J call may be wrong. The length of the CDR3 is 13 residues. DNA for the CDR3: TGTGCCAGCCGACCGGGAGGGAGGGAGACCCAGTACTTC. This encodes CASRPGGRETQYF.

This chain joins TRBV11-2 and TRBJ2-5, with a tentative D call TRBD2 (6 bases). The CDR3 runs to 16 residues. V was trimmed by 5 bases and J by 0 bases, leaving 16 bases between them. Germline V gene sequence: CDR1 SGHAT, CDR2 FQNNGV. CDR3 in amino acids: CASSLSGSGDQETQYF. CDR3 nucleotides: TGTGCCAGCAGCCTATCCGGTAGCGGAGACCAAGAGACCCAGTACTTC.

This clonotype has a handful of counts. The chain recombines TRBV6-6 with TRBJ2-6, with 10 nucleotides matching TRBD1. This CDR3 is 17 amino acids long. Germline V CDR1 and CDR2: MNHNY, SVGAGI (reference sequence). Germline trimming cut 5 bases from V and 0 bases from J; bases unmatched to any gene: 4. Here the CDR3 reads CASSHGQGGSGANVLTF. For the CDR3, the DNA is TGTGCCAGCAGTCATGGACAGGGGGGCTCTGGGGCCAACGTCCTGACTTTC.

In its sample, this clonotype was seen a few times. The chain joins TRBV7-9 to TRBJ1-1; D may be TRBD1 (5 bases). There are 11 residues in the CDR3. Germline V gene sequence: CDR1 SEHNR, CDR2 FQNEAQ (reference sequence). Deletions cut 6 bases from V and 8 bases from J, with 10 bases between. The CDR3 region is CASRQATEAFF. The CDR3 bases are TGTGCCAGCAGACAGGCTACCGAAGCTTTCTTT.

The chain combines TRBV2 with TRBJ1-2; perhaps TRBD1 as D (5 bases). V was pared by 4 bases and J by 5 bases, with 14 bases between. Germline V gene sequence: CDR1 SNHLY, CDR2 FYNNEI. The CDR3 has 14 residues. The CDR3 sequence: CASSGDPSLYGYTF. CDR3 bases: TGTGCCAGCAGTGGGGACCCTAGCCTATATGGCTACACCTTC.

The genes are TRBV13 and TRBJ1-2, with 7 bases that match TRBD1. In germline, CDR1 is PRHDT, CDR2 FYEKMQ (reference sequence). Trimming removed 4 bases from V and 3 bases from J; junction bases left unmatched: 5. CDR3 length equals 14 residues. CDR3: CASSSGTEDYGYTF. CDR3 bases: TGTGCCAGCAGCTCGGGGACAGAGGACTATGGCTACACCTTC.